Below, 11 T cell receptor beta chains from the same sample are listed, as sequenced in a study of early T cells in non-severe SARS-CoV-2 infection. One entry per CDR3 protein, called by TCRdb with MiXCR from the 5' RACE reads. The data show tens of thousands of distinct CDR3 sequences, 9.5% to 15% seen once. Sequenced material: whole blood, taken at baseline. These receptors came from an adult who was a healthcare worker with PCR-confirmed SARS-CoV-2 infection or an uninfected control (not recorded which). The donor label of this sample is uncertain.

The chain employs TRBV27 and TRBJ1-2, with D perhaps TRBD1 (6 bases). Trimming shortened V by 8 bases and J by 6 bases, and 19 bases separated the two germline ends. Per germline, CDR1 MNHEY and CDR2 SMNVEV (reference sequence). The CDR3 sequence is 14 residues long. The CDR3 region is CASAARLAGDGYTF. The CDR3 region has the DNA TGTGCCAGCGCCGCCCGCTTAGCAGGGGATGGCTACACCTTC.

This clonotype was counted a few times. This rearrangement joins TRBV25-1 to TRBJ2-2; possibly TRBD1 for D (6 bases). Germline-derived CDR1 and CDR2 are MGHDK and SYGVNS. V shed 3 bases and J shed 1 base, with 9 bases lying between them. This CDR3 region has 15 residues. Here the CDR3 DNA reads TGTGCCAGCAGTGAGACAGGTTTGAACACCGGGGAGCTGTTTTTT. Its protein product is CASSETGLNTGELFF.

V usage is TRBV6-1 and J usage is TRBJ1-1, with D possibly being TRBD1 (5 bases). This CDR3 comprises 14 residues. The V gene lost 4 bases and the J gene lost 6 bases, with 15 bases spanning the gap. Germline lookup yields CDR1 MNHNS and CDR2 SASEGT. The DNA for the CDR3 is TGTGCCAGCAGTGCTTGGGGGAGATCCTCTGAAGCTTTCTTT. Translation gives CASSAWGRSSEAFF.

In DNA form, the CDR3 reads TGTGCCGCTACCCGGACGAGGGCTGAAGCTTTCTTT. Translation: CAATRTRAEAFF. The chain carries TRBV12-3 or TRBV12-4 and TRBJ1-1; D gene uncertain. The V and J ends lost 11 bases and 6 bases respectively, with 16 bases between them. The CDR3 totals 12 residues.

This clonotype was seen repeatedly, ten times or more. The V gene is TRBV20-1, the J gene TRBJ2-1, with TRBD2 identical over 11 bases. With 3 bases clipped from V and 2 bases from J, the junction kept 12 bases outside the gene matches. CDR1 is DFQATT, CDR2 SNEGSKA, per germline (reference sequence). This CDR3 region has 18 residues. The CDR3 DNA follows: TGCAGTGCTAGTGGTCCTAGCGGGGGGCCTCCCCCCTACAATGAGCAGTTCTTC. This translates into CSASGPSGGPPPYNEQFF.

A few counts support this clonotype. This chain uses TRBV18 with TRBJ2-3; D may be TRBD1 (6 bases). Germline V CDR1 and CDR2: KGHSH, LQKENI. Trimming cost V 2 bases and J 10 bases, with 16 bases left between them. CDR3 size: 14 residues. The CDR3 loop reads CASSPTGPPTPQYF. CDR3 sequence (DNA): TGTGCCAGCTCACCAACAGGGCCCCCTACCCCGCAGTATTTT.

This clonotype was observed a few times. The chain uses TRBV3-1 and TRBJ1-1; weak D call: TRBD1 (5 bases). Germline V gene data show CDR1 as LGHDT and CDR2 as YNNKEL (reference sequence). V was clipped by 1 base and J by 4 bases, with 10 bases between them. The CDR3 spans 14 residues. The CDR3 region is CASSQGNGGTEAFF. Here the CDR3 DNA reads TGTGCCAGCAGCCAAGGTAACGGGGGCACTGAAGCTTTCTTT.

This clonotype was counted only a few times. This chain connects TRBV20-1 to TRBJ2-7; D is ambiguous. Per germline, CDR1 DFQATT and CDR2 SNEGSKA (reference sequence). The V gene lost 6 bases and the J gene lost 7 bases, with 13 bases spanning the gap. CDR3 length: 11 amino acids. CDR3 region: CSAASGFEQYV. CDR3 DNA: TGCAGTGCAGCGAGTGGGTTTGAGCAGTACGTC.

V is TRBV29-1 and J is TRBJ2-2; no firm D call. The CDR3 sequence is 11 residues long. The V gene's germline CDR1 is SQVTM and CDR2 ANQGSEA. The ends were cut back, 2 bases at V and 6 bases at J, with 4 bases in the middle. CDR3 sequence reads: CSVESPGELFF. DNA for the CDR3: TGCAGCGTTGAATCCCCCGGGGAGCTGTTTTTT.

This clonotype was observed a few times. This chain joins TRBV12-3 or TRBV12-4 and TRBJ1-1; D is perhaps TRBD1 (6 bases). Between the trimmed V and J ends, which lost 5 bases and 5 bases, there was a span of 15 bases. The CDR3 loop spans 14 amino acids. CDR3 sequence reads: CASSPRSRGTEAFF. The CDR3 DNA sequence: TGTGCCAGCAGTCCCCGTAGCAGGGGAACTGAAGCTTTCTTT.

To note about this clonotype: A read error may produce the germline difference seen at one junction end. V usage is TRBV3-1 and J usage is TRBJ1-6; D unclear. The CDR3 length is 14 residues. The germline V gene has CDR1 LGHDT and CDR2 YNNKEL (reference sequence). CDR3: CASSRSSYNSPLHF. The CDR3 DNA is TGCGCCAGCAGCCGGAGCTCCTATAATTCACCCCTCCACTTT. Looking up the rest from reference TRBV3-1 and TRBJ1-6 gives the full variable domain: DTAVSQTPKYLVTQMGNDKSIKCEQNLGHDTMYWYKQDSKKFLKIMFSYNNKELIINETVPNRFSPKSPDKAHLNLHINSLELGDSAVYFCASSRSSYNSPLHFGNGTRLTVT.